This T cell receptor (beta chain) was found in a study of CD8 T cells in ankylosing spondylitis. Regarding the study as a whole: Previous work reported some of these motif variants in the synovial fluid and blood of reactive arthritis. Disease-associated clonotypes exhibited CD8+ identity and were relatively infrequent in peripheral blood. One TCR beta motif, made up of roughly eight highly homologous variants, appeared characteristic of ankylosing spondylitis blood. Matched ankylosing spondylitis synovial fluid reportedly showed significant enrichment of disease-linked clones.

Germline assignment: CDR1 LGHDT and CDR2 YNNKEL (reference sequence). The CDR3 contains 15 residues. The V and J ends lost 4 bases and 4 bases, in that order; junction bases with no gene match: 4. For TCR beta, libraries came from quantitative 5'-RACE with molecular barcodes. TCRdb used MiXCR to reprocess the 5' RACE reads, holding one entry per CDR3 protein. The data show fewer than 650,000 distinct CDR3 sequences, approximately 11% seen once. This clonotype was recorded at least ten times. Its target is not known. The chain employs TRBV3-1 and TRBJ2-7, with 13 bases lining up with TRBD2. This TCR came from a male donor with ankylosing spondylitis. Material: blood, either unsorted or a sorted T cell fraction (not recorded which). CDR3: CASSPGLAGVYEQYF. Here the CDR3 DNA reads TGTGCCAGCAGCCCCGGACTAGCGGGAGTTTACGAGCAGTACTTC.